The next 20 T cell receptor beta chains were all read from a single sample in a study of cytomegalovirus exposure and HLA in healthy donors. Primers for the PCR totalled 60 Vbeta and 13 Jbeta. Data came from immunoSEQ multiplex PCR; TCRdb stores just in-frame clones and leaves some out. The table lists 130,000 to 150,000 clones, roughly 73% of them singletons. The sample comprised PBMCs. The receptors come from a woman aged 18-35 years in good health and CMV-seronegative.

This chain joins TRBV7-2 and TRBJ2-3; perhaps TRBD2 as D (5 bases). CDR1 SGHTA and CDR2 FQGNSA come from the germline V gene. This CDR3 spans 15 amino acids. V gave up 5 bases and J gave up 0 bases, with 12 bases separating them. The CDR3 sequence: CASSLSGSSTDTQYF. CDR3 bases: TGTGCCAGCAGCCTCAGCGGTTCCAGCACAGATACGCAGTATTTT.

The V and J genes are TRBV30 and TRBJ2-5; D is possibly TRBD2 (6 bases). The ends were cut back, 2 bases at V and 3 bases at J, with 16 bases in the middle. From germline, CDR1 is GTSNPN and CDR2 SVGIG (reference sequence). The CDR3 totals 15 residues. CDR3 sequence: CAWSIGGAFKETQYF. The CDR3 DNA follows: TGTGCCTGGAGTATTGGCGGGGCTTTTAAAGAGACCCAGTACTTC.

J is TRBJ1-1 and V is TRBV13; a weak D match, TRBD1 (5 bases). The germline gives CDR1 PRHDT, CDR2 FYEKMQ (reference sequence). The V and J ends lost 1 base and 2 bases respectively, with 17 bases between them. There are 17 residues in the CDR3. CDR3 coding DNA: TGTGCCAGCAGCTTAGCCGTATCCACAGGACCAAACACTGAAGCTTTCTTT. This translates into CASSLAVSTGPNTEAFF.

This clone turned up a few times. The V gene is TRBV11-3, the J gene TRBJ1-2, with a possible D match to TRBD1 (5 bases). Trimming left V 5 bases short and J 8 bases short, with 18 bases between. The V gene's germline CDR1 is SGHNT and CDR2 YENEEA. This CDR3 contains 14 residues. CDR3 loop: CASSGMKGEVGYTF. In DNA, the CDR3 is TGTGCCAGCAGCGGGATGAAAGGGGAGGTGGGCTACACCTTC. Full variable domain (remainder filled in from reference TRBV11-3 and TRBJ1-2): EAGVVQSPRYKIIEKKQPVAFWCNPISGHNTLYWYLQNLGQGPELLIRYENEEAVDDSQLPKDRFSAERLKGVDSTLKIQPAELGDSAVYLCASSGMKGEVGYTFGSGTRLTVV.

V is TRBV5-1 and J is TRBJ1-1; possible D gene TRBD1, 6 bases. The CDR3 is 13 amino acids. The germline CDR1 and CDR2 sequences are SGHRS and YFSETQ. The V end was cut by 1 base, the J end by 5 bases, with 9 bases between. As DNA, the CDR3 is TGCGCCAGCAGCTTGAGGGGGTCGACTGAAGCTTTCTTT. This encodes CASSLRGSTEAFF.

The genes are TRBV19 and TRBJ2-1, with D possibly TRBD2 on 5 matching bases. The V gene's germline CDR1 is LNHDA and CDR2 SQIVND (reference sequence). This CDR3 has 13 residues. V was pared by 6 bases and J by 7 bases, with 13 bases between. The CDR3 sequence is CASSEVWRNEQFF. The DNA for the CDR3 is TGTGCCAGTAGCGAGGTGTGGAGGAATGAGCAGTTCTTC. The whole variable domain, filled in from reference TRBV19 and TRBJ2-1, reads DGGITQSPKYLFRKEGQNVTLSCEQNLNHDAMYWYRQDPGQGLRLIYYSQIVNDFQKGDIAEGYSVSREKKESFPLTVTSAQKNPTAFYLCASSEVWRNEQFFGPGTRLTVL.

The chain recombines TRBV9 with TRBJ1-3, with D tentatively TRBD1 (5 bases). Germline assignment: CDR1 SGDLS and CDR2 YYNGEE. Trimming took off 0 bases at V and 0 bases at J, with 16 bases between the two ends. CDR3 size: 18 residues. The DNA of the CDR3 is TGTGCCAGCAGCGTAGCGGAGGGAAGGGGTTACTCTGGAAACACCATATATTTT. It encodes CASSVAEGRGYSGNTIYF.

This clone has a single count. The chain uses TRBV19 and TRBJ2-6; no clear D. With 4 bases removed from V and 0 bases from J, the gap between germline ends came to 7 bases. The V gene's germline CDR1 is LNHDA and CDR2 SQIVND (reference sequence). The CDR3 is made up of 15 amino acids. The chain's CDR3 is CASSTRFSGANVLTF. The DNA for the CDR3 is TGTGCCAGTAGTACGCGTTTCTCTGGGGCCAACGTCCTGACTTTC.

The chain has TRBV20-1 and TRBJ1-2, with 10 positions matching TRBD1. Germline lookup yields CDR1 DFQATT and CDR2 SNEGSKA (reference sequence). The CDR3 contains 11 residues. The CDR3, as DNA: TGCAAGGGACAGGGGAGCTATGGCTACACCTTC. This encodes CKGQGSYGYTF.

The V call is TRBV4-3, the J call TRBJ1-6; TRBD1 matches 7 bases. In germline, CDR1 is LGHNA, CDR2 YSLEER. This CDR3 has 16 residues. The J segment lost 8 bases and the V segment lost 1 base, leaving 8 bases of the junction unmatched. In DNA, the CDR3 is TGCGCCAGCAGCCAAGTCGCCGGGACAGAGGATTCACCCCTCCACTTT. As protein: CASSQVAGTEDSPLHF.

This chain uses TRBV6-6 with TRBJ1-2, with 7 bases lining up with TRBD1. V lost 2 bases to trimming and J lost 2 bases; unmatched junction nucleotides: 8. CDR3 length: 16 amino acids. In germline, CDR1 is MNHNY, CDR2 SVGAGI (reference sequence). The CDR3 nucleotides are TGTGCCAGCAGTTACGCCTCCCGGGACAGAAACTATGGCTACACCTTC. This gives the protein CASSYASRDRNYGYTF.

This clone has just one count. J is TRBJ1-2 and V is TRBV25-1; TRBD1 aligns across 11 bases. Trimming cost V 5 bases and J 4 bases; bases outside gene matches: 6. CDR1 is MGHDK, CDR2 SYGVNS, per germline. This CDR3 region has 15 residues. Here the CDR3 reads CASSPRDRGFYGYTF. The CDR3 coding sequence is TGTGCCAGCAGTCCCCGGGACAGGGGGTTCTATGGCTACACCTTC.

J is TRBJ1-5 and V is TRBV15, with TRBD1 matching over 10 bases. The trim removed 4 bases at V and 6 bases at J, leaving 6 bases unmatched. This CDR3 spans 15 amino acids. Germline V gene sequence: CDR1 LNHNV, CDR2 YYDKDF (reference sequence). CDR3: CATSTSRTGGQPQHF. In nucleotides, the CDR3 is TGTGCCACCAGCACCTCACGGACAGGGGGTCAGCCCCAGCATTTT.

The chain couples TRBV28 to TRBJ2-5; D gene unclear. V gave up 1 base and J gave up 1 base, with 4 bases separating them. CDR3 size: 13 residues. Germline assignment: CDR1 MDHEN and CDR2 SYDVKM. CDR3 coding DNA: TGTGCCAGCAGTTTATACAGCCAAGAGACCCAGTACTTC. Translated, it gives CASSLYSQETQYF.

The CDR3 DNA sequence: TGTGCCATCAAAAGCGGGAGGAGCTCCTACGAGCAGTACGTC. Protein: CAIKSGRSSYEQYV. This sequence joins TRBV6-6 and TRBJ2-7, with 9 bases lining up with TRBD2. V shed 10 bases, J shed 0 bases, and the junction held 7 bases outside the gene matches. The CDR3 is 14 amino acids. Per the germline V gene, CDR1 is MNHNY and CDR2 is SVGAGI (reference sequence).

The chain recombines TRBV2 with TRBJ2-5; no clear D gene. The J call may be mistaken, given a closer DNA end match to TRBJ2-7. The CDR3 consists of 14 residues. The V gene's germline CDR1 is SNHLY and CDR2 FYNNEI. The CDR3 nucleotides are TGTGCCAGCAGCCCAGACTTATCCTCCTACGAGCAGTACTTC. Amino acids: CASSPDLSSYEQYF.

This clone was observed a handful of times. The chain's CDR3 is CASSQSSGGGPRGYTF. Here the CDR3 DNA reads TGTGCCAGCAGCCAATCTTCAGGGGGCGGTCCCAGAGGCTACACCTTC. The V call is TRBV16, the J call TRBJ1-2, with 8 bases lining up with TRBD1. V trimming: 0 bases; J trimming: 8 bases; junction bases outside the gene matches: 11. Germline CDR1 KGHSY, CDR2 FQNENV. The CDR3 length is 16 residues.

This chain connects TRBV18 to TRBJ2-7, with D perhaps matching TRBD2 (5 bases). V lost 1 base and J lost 0, with 13 bases in between. The germline V gene encodes CDR1 KGHSH and CDR2 LQKENI. This CDR3 comprises 16 residues. The DNA of the CDR3 is TGTGCCAGCTCACCACTGGGCGGGCGGAGCTCCTACGAGCAGTACGTC. It translates to CASSPLGGRSSYEQYV.

The chain couples TRBV19 to TRBJ1-5, with D tentatively TRBD1 (6 bases). Germline lookup yields CDR1 LNHDA and CDR2 SQIVND (reference sequence). This CDR3 has 14 residues. V lost 6 bases and J lost 4, with 13 bases in between. CDR3 sequence (DNA): TGTGCCAGTAGGGAATGGGGGCTAAATCAGCCCCAGCATTTT. This sequence encodes CASREWGLNQPQHF.

The rearrangement uses TRBV7-2 and TRBJ2-7; 8 bases match TRBD2. The CDR3 length is 15 residues. Germline V gene data show CDR1 as SGHTA and CDR2 as FQGNSA. V gave up 5 bases and J gave up 6 bases; unmatched junction bases: 12. CDR3 region: CASSQRGGREGEQYF. For the CDR3, the DNA is TGTGCCAGCAGCCAACGGGGGGGAAGGGAAGGCGAGCAGTACTTC.